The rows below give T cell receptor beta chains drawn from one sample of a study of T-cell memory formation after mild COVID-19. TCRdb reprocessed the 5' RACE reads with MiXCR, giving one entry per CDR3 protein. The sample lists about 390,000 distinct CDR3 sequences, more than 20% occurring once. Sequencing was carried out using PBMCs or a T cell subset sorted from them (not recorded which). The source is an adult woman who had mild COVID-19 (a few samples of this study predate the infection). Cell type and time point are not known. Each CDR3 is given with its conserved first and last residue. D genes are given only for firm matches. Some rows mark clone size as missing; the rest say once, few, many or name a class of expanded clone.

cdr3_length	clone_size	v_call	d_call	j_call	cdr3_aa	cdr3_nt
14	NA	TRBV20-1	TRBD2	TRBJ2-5	CSARVAGGGETQYF	TGCAGTGCTAGAGTAGCGGGAGGTGGAGAGACCCAGTACTTC
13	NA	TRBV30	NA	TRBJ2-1	CAWSVSLETEQFF	TGTGCCTGGAGTGTCTCACTCGAGACTGAGCAGTTCTTC
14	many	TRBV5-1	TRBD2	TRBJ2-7	CASSSGLAGYEQYF	TGTGCCAGCAGCTCGGGACTAGCGGGTTACGAGCAGTACTTC
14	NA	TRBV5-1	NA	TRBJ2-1	CASSLGGTVQEQFF	TGCGCCAGCAGCTTAGGGGGAACGGTACAGGAGCAGTTCTTC
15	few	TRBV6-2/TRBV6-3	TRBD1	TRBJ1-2	CASSNLRGGTYGYTF	TGTGCCAGCAGTAACCTCAGAGGGGGCACCTATGGCTACACCTTC
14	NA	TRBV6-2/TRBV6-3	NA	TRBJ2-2	CASRKTGATGELFF	TGTGCCAGCAGAAAAACAGGAGCGACCGGGGAGCTGTTTTTT
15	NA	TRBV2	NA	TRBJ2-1	CASIPGREYHNEQFF	TGTGCCAGCATCCCTGGACGGGAGTACCACAATGAGCAGTTCTTC
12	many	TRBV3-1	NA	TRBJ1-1	CASSQGNTEAFF	TGTGCCAGCAGCCAAGGGAACACTGAAGCTTTCTTT
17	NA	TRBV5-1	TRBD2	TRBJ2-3	CASSPASGRSGTDTQYF	TGCGCCAGCAGCCCCGCTAGCGGGAGGTCAGGCACAGATACGCAGTATTTT
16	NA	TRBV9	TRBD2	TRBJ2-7	CASSVGLAGSVYEQYF	TGTGCCAGCAGTGTCGGACTAGCGGGATCGGTATACGAGCAGTACTTC
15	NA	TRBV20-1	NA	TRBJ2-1	CSAGRVLSSYNEQFF	TGCAGTGCTGGCCGGGTCCTGAGCTCCTACAATGAGCAGTTCTTC
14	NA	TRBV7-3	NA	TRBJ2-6	CASSAHSGANVLTF	TGTGCCAGCAGCGCCCACTCTGGGGCCAACGTCCTGACTTTC
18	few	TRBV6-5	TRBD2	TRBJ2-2	CASSRVGSGSVDTGELFF	TGTGCCAGCAGCAGAGTAGGAAGCGGGAGTGTTGACACCGGGGAGCTGTTTTTT
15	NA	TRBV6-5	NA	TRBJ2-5	CASSSSLGGQETQYF	TGTGCCAGCAGTTCTTCCCTAGGAGGGCAAGAGACCCAGTACTTC
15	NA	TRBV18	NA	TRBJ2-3	CASSPGGVSTDTQYF	TGTGCCAGCTCCCCGGGCGGGGTCAGCACAGATACGCAGTATTTT
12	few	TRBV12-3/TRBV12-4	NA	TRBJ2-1	CASGRYSNEQFF	TGTGCCAGCGGGAGGTACTCCAATGAGCAGTTCTTC